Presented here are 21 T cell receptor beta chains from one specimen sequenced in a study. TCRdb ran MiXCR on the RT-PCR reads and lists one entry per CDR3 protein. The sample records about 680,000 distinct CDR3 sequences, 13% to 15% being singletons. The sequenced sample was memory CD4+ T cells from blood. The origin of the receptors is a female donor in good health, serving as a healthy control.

The CDR3 region is CASSLGASGTLAKNIQYF. The DNA of the CDR3 is TGTGCCAGCAGCTTAGGAGCGTCAGGGACGTTAGCCAAAAACATTCAGTACTTC. The chain is built from TRBV7-2 and TRBJ2-4; TRBD1 or TRBD2 may be the D gene (5 bases each). The V gene lost 1 base and the J gene lost 0 bases, with 16 bases spanning the gap. The CDR3 is made up of 18 amino acids. Germline V gives CDR1 SGHTA, CDR2 FQGNSA. Full variable domain (outside the CDR3, taken from reference TRBV7-2 and TRBJ2-4): GAGVSQSPSNKVTEKGKDVELRCDPISGHTALYWYRQSLGQGLEFLIYFQGNSAPDKSGLPSDRFSAERTGGSVSTLTIQRTQQEDSAVYLCASSLGASGTLAKNIQYFGAGTRLSVL.

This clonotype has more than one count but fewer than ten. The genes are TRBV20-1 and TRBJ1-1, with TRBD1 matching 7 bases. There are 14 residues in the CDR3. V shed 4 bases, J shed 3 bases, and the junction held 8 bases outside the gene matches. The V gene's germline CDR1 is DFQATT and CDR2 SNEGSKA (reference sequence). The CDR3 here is CSAIRGRWDTEAFF. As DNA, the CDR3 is TGCAGTGCTATTAGGGGGCGATGGGACACTGAAGCTTTCTTT.

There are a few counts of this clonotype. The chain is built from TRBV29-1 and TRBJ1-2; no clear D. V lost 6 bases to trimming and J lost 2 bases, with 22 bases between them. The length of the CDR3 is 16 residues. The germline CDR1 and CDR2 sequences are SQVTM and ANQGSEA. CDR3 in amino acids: CSVESATRVLNYGYTF. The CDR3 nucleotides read TGCAGCGTAGAAAGTGCAACCCGCGTTCTGAACTATGGCTACACCTTC.

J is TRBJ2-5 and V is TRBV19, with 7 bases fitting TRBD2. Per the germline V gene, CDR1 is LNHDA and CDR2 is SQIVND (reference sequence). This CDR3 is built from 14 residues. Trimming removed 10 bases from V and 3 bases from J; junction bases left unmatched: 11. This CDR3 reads CATAPGGGKETQYF. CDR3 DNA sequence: TGTGCCACCGCCCCTGGGGGGGGGAAAGAGACCCAGTACTTC.

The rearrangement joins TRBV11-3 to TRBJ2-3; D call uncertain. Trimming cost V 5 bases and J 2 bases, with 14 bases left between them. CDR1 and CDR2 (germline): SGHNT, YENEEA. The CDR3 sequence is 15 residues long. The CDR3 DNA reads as TGTGCCAGCAGCCCGTTCGGGCAGGCCACAGATACGCAGTATTTT. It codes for CASSPFGQATDTQYF.

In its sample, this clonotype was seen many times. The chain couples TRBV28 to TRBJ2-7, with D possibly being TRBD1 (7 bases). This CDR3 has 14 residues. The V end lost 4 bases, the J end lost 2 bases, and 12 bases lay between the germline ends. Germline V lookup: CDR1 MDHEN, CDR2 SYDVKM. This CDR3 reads CASSSGGTAYEQYF. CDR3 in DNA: TGTGCCAGCAGTTCAGGCGGGACAGCCTACGAGCAGTACTTC.

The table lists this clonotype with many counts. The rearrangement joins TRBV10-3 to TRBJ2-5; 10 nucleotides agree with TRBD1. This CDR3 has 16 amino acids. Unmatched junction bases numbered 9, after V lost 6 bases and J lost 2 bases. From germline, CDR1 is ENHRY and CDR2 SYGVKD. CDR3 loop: CAIRGQGTVKQETQYF. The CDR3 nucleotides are TGTGCCATCAGGGGACAGGGGACGGTCAAACAAGAGACCCAGTACTTC.

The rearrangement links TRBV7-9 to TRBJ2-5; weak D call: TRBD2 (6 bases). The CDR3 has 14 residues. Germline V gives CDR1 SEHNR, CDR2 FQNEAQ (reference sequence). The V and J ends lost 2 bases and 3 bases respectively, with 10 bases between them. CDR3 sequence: CASSLTGLEETQYF. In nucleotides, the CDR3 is TGTGCCAGCAGCTTAACGGGACTGGAAGAGACCCAGTACTTC.

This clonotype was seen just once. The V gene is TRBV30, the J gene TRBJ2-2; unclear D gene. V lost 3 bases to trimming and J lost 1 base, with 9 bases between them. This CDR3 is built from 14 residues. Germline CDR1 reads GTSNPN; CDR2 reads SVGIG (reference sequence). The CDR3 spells CAWRVNMNTGELFF. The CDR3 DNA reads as TGTGCCTGGAGGGTAAACATGAACACCGGGGAGCTGTTTTTT.

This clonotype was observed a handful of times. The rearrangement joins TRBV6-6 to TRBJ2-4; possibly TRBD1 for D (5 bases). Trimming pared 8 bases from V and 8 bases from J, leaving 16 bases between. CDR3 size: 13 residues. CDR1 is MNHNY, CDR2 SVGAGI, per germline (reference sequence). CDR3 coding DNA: TGTGCCAGCCAGGGTAGGAGTCGGGACATTCAGTACTTC. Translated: CASQGRSRDIQYF.

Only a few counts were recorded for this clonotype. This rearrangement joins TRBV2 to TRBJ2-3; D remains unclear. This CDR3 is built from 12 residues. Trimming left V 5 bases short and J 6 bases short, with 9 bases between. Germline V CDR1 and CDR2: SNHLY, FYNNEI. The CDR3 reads CASSWASDTQYF. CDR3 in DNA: TGTGCCAGCAGTTGGGCTTCGGATACGCAGTATTTT.

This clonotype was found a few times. The CDR3 region has the DNA TGTGCCAGCAGCCAAAATCCGGGATCGGGCGGCTACACCTTC. Encoded protein: CASSQNPGSGGYTF. The chain uses TRBV7-2 and TRBJ1-2; D gene unclear. From germline, CDR1 is SGHTA and CDR2 FQGNSA. The CDR3 totals 14 residues. Trimming took 5 bases from V and 8 from J, leaving 18 bases between them.

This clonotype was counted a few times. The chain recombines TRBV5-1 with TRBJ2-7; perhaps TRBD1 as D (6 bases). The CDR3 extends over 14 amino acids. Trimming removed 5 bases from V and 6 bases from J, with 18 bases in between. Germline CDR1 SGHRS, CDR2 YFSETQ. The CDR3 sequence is CASSMGHGSVEQYF. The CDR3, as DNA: TGCGCCAGCAGTATGGGACACGGGTCGGTCGAGCAGTACTTC.

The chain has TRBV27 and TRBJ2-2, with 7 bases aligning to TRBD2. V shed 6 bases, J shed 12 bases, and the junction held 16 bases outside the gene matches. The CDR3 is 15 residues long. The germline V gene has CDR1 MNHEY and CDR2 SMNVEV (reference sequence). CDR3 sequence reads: CASSLWGGEVGKLFF. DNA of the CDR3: TGTGCCAGCAGCCTCTGGGGGGGGGAGGTAGGGAAGCTGTTTTTT.

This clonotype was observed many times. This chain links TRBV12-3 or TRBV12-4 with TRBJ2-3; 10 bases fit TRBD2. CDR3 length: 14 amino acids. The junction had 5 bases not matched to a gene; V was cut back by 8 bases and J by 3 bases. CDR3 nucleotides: TGTGCCAGCCTAAGGACTAGCGGTACAGATACGCAGTATTTT. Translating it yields CASLRTSGTDTQYF.

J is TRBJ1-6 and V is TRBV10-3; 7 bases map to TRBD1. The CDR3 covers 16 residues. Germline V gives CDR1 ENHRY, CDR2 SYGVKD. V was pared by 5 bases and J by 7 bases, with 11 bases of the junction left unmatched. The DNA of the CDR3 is TGTGCCATCAGTTCGTCAGGGGGGGTAGGGAATTCACCCCTCCACTTT. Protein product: CAISSSGGVGNSPLHF.

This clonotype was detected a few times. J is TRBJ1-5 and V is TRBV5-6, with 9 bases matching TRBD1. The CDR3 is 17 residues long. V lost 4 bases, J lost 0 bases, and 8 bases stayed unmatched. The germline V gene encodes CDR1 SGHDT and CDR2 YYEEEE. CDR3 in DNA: TGTGCCAGCAGCCATCGAGGGACAGGGCATAGCAATCAGCCCCAGCATTTT. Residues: CASSHRGTGHSNQPQHF.

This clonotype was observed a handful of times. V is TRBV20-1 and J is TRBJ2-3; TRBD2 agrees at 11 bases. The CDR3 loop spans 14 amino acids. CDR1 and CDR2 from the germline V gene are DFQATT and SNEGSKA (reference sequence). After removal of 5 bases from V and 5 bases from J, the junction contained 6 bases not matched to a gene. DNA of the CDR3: TGCAGTGCTCAACCGGGACTAGCGGTAGATACGCAGTATTTT. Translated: CSAQPGLAVDTQYF.

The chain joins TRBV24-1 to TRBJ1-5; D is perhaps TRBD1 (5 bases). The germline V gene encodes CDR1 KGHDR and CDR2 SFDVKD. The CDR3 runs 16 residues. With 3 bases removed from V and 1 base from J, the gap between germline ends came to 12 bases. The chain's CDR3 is CATSDRQGNSNQPQHF. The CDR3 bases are TGTGCCACCAGTGATCGTCAGGGAAACAGCAATCAGCCCCAGCATTTT.

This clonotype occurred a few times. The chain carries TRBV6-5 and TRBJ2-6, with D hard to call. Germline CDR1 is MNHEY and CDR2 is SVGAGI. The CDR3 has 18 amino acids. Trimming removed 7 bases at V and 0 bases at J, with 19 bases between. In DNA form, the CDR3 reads TGTGCCAGCACCTACTCCATCACACGCAACTCTGGGGCCAACGTCCTGACTTTC. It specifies CASTYSITRNSGANVLTF.

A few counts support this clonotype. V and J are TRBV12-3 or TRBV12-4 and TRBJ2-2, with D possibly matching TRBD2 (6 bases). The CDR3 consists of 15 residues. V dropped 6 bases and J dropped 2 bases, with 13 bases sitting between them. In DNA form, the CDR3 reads TGTGCCAGCAGCCCGGGACTTTTTAACACCGGGGAGCTGTTTTTT. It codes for CASSPGLFNTGELFF.